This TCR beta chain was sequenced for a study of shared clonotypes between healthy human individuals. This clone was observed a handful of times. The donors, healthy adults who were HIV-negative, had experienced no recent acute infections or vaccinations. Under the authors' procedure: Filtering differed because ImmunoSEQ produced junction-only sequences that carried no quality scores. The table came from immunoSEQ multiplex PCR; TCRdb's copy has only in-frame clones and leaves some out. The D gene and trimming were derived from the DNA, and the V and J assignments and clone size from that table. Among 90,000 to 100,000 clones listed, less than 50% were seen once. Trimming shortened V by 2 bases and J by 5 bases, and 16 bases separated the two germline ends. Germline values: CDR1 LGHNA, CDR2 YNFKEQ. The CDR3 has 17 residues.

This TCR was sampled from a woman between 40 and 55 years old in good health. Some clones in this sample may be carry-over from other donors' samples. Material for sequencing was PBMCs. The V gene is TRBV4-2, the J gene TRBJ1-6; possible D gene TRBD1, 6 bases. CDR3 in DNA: TGTGCCAGCAGCCAACCACAGGGACGGGCGAATAATTCACCCCTCCACTTT. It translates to CASSQPQGRANNSPLHF.